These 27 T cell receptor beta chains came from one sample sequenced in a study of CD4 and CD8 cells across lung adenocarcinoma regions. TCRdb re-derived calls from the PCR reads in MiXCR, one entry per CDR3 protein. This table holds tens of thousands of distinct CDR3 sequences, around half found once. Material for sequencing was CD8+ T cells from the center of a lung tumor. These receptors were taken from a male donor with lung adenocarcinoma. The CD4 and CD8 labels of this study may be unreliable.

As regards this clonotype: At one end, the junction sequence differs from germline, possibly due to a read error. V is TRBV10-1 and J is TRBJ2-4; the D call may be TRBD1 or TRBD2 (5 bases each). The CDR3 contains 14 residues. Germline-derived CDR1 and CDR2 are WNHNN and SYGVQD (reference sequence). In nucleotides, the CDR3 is TGCCGCGGCACGGGGCTGCGAGCCAGAAGCATTCAGTATTTC. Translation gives CRGTGLRARSIQYF.

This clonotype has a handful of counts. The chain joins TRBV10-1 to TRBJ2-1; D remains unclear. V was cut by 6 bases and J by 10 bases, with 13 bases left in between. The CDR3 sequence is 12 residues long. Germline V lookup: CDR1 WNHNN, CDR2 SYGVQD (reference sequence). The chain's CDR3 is CASSLGGGEQFF. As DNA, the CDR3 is TGCGCCAGCAGCCTCGGTGGTGGAGAGCAGTTCTTC.

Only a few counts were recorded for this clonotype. Here the CDR3 reads CASSRPTGFRETQYF. CDR3 nucleotides: TGTGCCAGCAGTAGGCCCACAGGGTTTAGGGAGACCCAGTACTTC. This chain uses TRBV6-1 with TRBJ2-5; a possible D gene is TRBD1 (6 bases). The V end lost 5 bases, the J end lost 5 bases, and 18 bases lay between the germline ends. The CDR3 consists of 15 residues. CDR1 and CDR2 from the germline V gene are MNHNS and SASEGT.

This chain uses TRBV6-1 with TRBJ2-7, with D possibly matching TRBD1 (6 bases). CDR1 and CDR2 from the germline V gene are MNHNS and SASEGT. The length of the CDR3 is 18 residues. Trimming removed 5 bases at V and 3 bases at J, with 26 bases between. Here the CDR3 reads CASSPKRPGQPIFYEQYF. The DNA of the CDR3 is TGTGCCAGCAGTCCCAAGCGCCCCGGACAGCCTATATTCTACGAGCAGTACTTC.

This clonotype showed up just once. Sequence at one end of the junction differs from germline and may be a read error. In nucleotides, the CDR3 is TGTGCCAACAGCCCCTGGGGTAGCGGGGCCCACGGGCAGTTCTTC. Amino acids: CANSPWGSGAHGQFF. The chain carries TRBV7-3 and TRBJ2-1; 8 bases are a match to TRBD2. This CDR3 region has 15 residues. Germline V lookup: CDR1 SGHTA, CDR2 FQGTGA. Together with reference TRBV7-3 and TRBJ2-1, the CDR3 gives the full variable domain: GAGVSQTPSNKVTEKGKYVELRCDPISGHTALYWYRQSLGQGPEFLIYFQGTGAADDSGLPNDRFFAVRPEGSVSTLKIQRTERGDSAVYLCANSPWGSGAHGQFFGPGTRLTVL.

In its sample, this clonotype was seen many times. As DNA, the CDR3 is TGTGCCAGCAGTTCCCGCTTCCAAGAGACCCAGTACTTC. It is translated as CASSSRFQETQYF. The chain couples TRBV27 to TRBJ2-5, with D uncertain. V dropped 4 bases and J dropped 1 base, with 7 bases sitting between them. The CDR3 runs to 13 residues. Germline V gives CDR1 MNHEY, CDR2 SMNVEV (reference sequence).

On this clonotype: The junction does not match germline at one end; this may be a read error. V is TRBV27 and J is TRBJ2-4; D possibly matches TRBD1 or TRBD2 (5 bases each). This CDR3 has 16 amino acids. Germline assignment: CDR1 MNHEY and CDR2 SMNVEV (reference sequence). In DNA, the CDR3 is TGTGCGTGCAGCTTCTCGGGGCTGCGAGCCAAAAACATGCAGTACTTC. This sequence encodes CACSFSGLRAKNMQYF.

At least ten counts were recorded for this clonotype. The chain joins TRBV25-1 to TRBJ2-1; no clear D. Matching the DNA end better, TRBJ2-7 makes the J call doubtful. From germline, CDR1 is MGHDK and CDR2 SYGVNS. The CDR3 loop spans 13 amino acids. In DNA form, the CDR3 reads TGTGCCAGCAGTGACCCGGTAAACTACGAGCAGTACTTC. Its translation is CASSDPVNYEQYF.

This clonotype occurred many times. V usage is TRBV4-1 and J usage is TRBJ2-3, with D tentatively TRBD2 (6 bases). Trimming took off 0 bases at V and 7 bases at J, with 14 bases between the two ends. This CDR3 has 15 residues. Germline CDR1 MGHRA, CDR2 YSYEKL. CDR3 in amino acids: CASSQDVTSRYTQYF. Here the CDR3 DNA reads TGCGCCAGCAGCCAAGATGTAACTAGCAGATATACGCAGTATTTT.

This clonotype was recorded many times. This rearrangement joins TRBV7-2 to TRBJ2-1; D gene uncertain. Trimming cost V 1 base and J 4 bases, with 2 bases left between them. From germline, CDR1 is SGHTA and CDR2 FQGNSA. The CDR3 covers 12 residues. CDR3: CASSLGYNEQFF. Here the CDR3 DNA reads TGTGCCAGCAGCTTAGGATACAATGAGCAGTTCTTC.

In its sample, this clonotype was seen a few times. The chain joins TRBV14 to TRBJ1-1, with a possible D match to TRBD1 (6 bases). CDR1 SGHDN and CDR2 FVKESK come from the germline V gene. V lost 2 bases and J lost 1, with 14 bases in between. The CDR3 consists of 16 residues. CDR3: CASSQTGRGSNTEAFF. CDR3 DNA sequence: TGTGCCAGCAGCCAAACCGGGAGGGGGTCGAACACTGAAGCTTTCTTT.

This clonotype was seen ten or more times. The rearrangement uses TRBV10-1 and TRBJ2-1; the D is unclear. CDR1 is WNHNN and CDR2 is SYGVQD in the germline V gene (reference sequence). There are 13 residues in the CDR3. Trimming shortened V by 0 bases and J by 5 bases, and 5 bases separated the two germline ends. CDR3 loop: CASSESDDNEQFF. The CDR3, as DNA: TGCGCCAGCAGTGAGTCCGACGACAATGAGCAGTTCTTC.

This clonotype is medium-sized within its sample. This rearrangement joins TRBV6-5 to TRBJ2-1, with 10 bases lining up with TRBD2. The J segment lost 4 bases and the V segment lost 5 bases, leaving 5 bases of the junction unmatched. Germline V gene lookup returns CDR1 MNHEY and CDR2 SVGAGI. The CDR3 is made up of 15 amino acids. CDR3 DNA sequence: TGTGCCAGCAGTATACTAGCGGGGACTTACAATGAGCAGTTCTTC. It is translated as CASSILAGTYNEQFF.

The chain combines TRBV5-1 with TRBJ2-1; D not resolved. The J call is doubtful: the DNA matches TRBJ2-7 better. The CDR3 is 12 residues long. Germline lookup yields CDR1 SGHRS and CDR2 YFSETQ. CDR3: CASSQRVGEQYF. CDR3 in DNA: TGCGCCAGCAGCCAAAGGGTGGGTGAGCAGTACTTC.

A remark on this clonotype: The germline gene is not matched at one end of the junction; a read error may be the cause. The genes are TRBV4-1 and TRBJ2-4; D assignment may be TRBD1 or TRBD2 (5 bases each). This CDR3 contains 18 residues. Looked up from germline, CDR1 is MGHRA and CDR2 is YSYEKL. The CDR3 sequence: CASSPRFTGLWVKNIQYF. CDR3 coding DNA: TGCGCCAGCAGTCCAAGATTCACGGGGCTGTGGGTTAAAAACATTCAGTACTTT.

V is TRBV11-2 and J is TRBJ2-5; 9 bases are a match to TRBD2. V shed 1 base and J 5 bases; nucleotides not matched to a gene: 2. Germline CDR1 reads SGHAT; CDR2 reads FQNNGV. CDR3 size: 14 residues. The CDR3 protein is CASSLGAGGETQYF. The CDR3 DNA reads TGTGCCAGCAGCTTAGGTGCGGGAGGGGAGACCCAGTACTTC.

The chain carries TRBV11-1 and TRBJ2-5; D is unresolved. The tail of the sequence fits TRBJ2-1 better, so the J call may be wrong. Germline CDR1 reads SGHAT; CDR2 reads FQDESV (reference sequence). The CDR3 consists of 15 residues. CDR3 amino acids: CASSLRVGDSGEQFF. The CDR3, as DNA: TGTGCCAGCAGCTTAAGGGTCGGAGATTCCGGCGAGCAGTTCTTC.

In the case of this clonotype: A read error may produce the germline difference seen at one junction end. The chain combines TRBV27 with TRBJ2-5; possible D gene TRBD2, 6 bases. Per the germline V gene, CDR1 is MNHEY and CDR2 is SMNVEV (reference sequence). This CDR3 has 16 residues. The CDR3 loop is CASGGNGGRAAETQYF. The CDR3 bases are TGTGCCAGCGGGGGGAACGGAGGCCGAGCCGCAGAGACGCAGTACTTC.

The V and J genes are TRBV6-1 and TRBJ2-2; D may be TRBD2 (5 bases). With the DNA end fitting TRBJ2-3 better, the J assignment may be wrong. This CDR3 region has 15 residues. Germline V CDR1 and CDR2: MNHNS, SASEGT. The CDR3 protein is CASSGRAVRTGAQYF. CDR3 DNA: TGTGCCAGCAGCGGACGGGCGGTGAGGACCGGGGCGCAGTATTTT.

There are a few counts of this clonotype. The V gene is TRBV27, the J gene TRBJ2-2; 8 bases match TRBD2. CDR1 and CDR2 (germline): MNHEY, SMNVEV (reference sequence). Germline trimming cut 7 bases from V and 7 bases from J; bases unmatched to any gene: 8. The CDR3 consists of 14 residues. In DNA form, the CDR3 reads TGTGCCAGCAACCCGGGACTAGGAGTCGGGGAGCTGTTTTTT. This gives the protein CASNPGLGVGELFF.

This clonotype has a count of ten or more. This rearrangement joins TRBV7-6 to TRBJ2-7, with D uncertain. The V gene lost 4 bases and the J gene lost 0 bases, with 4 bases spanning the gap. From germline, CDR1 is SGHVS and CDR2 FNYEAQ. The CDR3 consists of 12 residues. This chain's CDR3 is CASSSTSYEQYF. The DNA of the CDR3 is TGTGCCAGCAGCTCCACCTCCTACGAGCAGTACTTC. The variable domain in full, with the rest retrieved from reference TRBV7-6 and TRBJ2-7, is GAGVSQSPRYKVTKRGQDVALRCDPISGHVSLYWYRQALGQGPEFLTYFNYEAQQDKSGLPNDRFSAERPEGSISTLTIQRTEQRDSAMYRCASSSTSYEQYFGPGTRLTVT.

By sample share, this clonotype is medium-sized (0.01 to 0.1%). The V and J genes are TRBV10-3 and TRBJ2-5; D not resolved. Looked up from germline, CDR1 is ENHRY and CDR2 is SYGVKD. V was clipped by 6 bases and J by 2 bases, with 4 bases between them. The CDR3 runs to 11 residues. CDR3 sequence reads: CAIRGQETQYF. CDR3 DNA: TGTGCCATCAGGGGACAAGAGACCCAGTACTTC.

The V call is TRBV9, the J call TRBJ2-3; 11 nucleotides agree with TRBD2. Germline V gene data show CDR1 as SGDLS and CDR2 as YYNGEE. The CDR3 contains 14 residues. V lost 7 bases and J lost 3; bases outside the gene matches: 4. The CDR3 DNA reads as TGTGCCAGCGCTAGCGGGAGGATAACAGATACGCAGTATTTT. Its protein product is CASASGRITDTQYF.

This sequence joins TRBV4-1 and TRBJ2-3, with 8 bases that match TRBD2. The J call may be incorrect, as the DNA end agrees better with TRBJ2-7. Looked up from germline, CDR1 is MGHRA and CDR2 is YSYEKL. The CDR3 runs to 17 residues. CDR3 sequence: CASSQVMGRGATDTQYF. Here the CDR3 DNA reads TGCGCCAGCAGCCAAGTCATGGGGCGGGGGGCCACAGATACGCAGTACTTC.

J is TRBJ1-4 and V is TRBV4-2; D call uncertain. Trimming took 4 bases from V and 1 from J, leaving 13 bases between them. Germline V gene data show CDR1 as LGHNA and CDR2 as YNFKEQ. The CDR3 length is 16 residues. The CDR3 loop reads CASSLLSGGTNEKLFF. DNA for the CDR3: TGTGCCAGCAGCCTCCTCAGCGGCGGAACTAATGAAAAACTGTTTTTT.

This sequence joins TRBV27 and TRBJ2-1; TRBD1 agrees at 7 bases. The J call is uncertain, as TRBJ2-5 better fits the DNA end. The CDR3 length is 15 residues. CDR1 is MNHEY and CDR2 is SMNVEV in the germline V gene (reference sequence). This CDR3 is CASSLTGVREETQYF. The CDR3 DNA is TGTGCCAGCAGTCTTACAGGGGTTCGGGAAGAGACCCAGTACTTC.

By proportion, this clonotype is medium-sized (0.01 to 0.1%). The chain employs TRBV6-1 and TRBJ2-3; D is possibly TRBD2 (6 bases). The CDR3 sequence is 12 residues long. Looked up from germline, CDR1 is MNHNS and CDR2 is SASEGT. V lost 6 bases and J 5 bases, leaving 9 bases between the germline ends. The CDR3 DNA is TGTGCCAGCAGGGCGGAGGGAGATACGCAGTATTTT. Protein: CASRAEGDTQYF.